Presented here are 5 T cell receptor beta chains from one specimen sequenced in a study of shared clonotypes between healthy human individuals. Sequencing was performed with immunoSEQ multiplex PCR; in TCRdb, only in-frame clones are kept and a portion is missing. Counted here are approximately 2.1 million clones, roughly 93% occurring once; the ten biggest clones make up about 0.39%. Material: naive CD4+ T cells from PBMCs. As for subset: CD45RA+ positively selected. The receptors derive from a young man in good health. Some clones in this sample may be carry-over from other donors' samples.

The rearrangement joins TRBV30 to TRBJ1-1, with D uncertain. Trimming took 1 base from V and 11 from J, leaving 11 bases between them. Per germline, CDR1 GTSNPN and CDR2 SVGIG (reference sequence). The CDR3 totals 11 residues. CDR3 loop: CAWSGTAAAFF. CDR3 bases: TGTGCCTGGAGTGGTACAGCCGCGGCTTTCTTT.

CDR3 DNA: TGTGCCAGCAGTGACTGGGGTGTAGATCAGCCCCAGCATTTT. Its translation: CASSDWGVDQPQHF. The rearrangement links TRBV25-1 to TRBJ1-5; D ambiguous. The CDR3 has 14 residues. Germline V gene sequence: CDR1 MGHDK, CDR2 SYGVNS. V lost 3 bases and J 5 bases, leaving 11 bases between the germline ends. The complete variable domain, with remaining parts taken from reference TRBV25-1 and TRBJ1-5, reads EADIYQTPRYLVIGTGKKITLECSQTMGHDKMYWYQQDPGMELHLIHYSYGVNSTEKGDLSSESTVSRIRTEHFPLTLESARPSHTSQYLCASSDWGVDQPQHFGDGTRLSIL.

Here the CDR3 reads CASSLASARGGELFF. The CDR3 nucleotides read TGTGCCAGCAGCTTAGCCTCGGCCAGGGGCGGGGAGCTGTTTTTT. The chain joins TRBV7-9 to TRBJ2-2; the D gene is possibly TRBD1 (6 bases). CDR1 and CDR2 (germline): SEHNR, FQNEAQ (reference sequence). V shed 0 bases and J shed 7 bases, with 12 bases lying between them. The CDR3 is 15 residues long.

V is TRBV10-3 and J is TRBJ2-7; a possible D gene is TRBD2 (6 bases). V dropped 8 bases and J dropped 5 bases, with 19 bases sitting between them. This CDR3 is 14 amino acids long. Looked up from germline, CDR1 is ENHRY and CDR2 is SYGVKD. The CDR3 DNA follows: TGTGCCATCCGTGGGGAGGTGACAGTTAACGAGCAGTACTTC. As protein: CAIRGEVTVNEQYF.

The DNA of the CDR3 is TGTGCCAGCAGCTTAGGAGGCGCCAAAGGACACGAGCAGTACTTC. Its translation is CASSLGGAKGHEQYF. This chain uses TRBV7-6 with TRBJ2-7; the D is unclear. V shed 1 base and J shed 5 bases, with 15 bases lying between them. Germline V gene sequence: CDR1 SGHVS, CDR2 FNYEAQ. The CDR3 contains 15 residues.